Listed below are T cell receptor beta chains from one sample, sequenced in a study of regulatory T cells in long-lasting Graves disease. TCRdb re-called the multiplex PCR reads through MiXCR, storing one row per CDR3 protein. The profile shows some 220,000 distinct CDR3 sequences, around 19% of them singletons. The same sample was also used in a study of T cells in Graves' hyperthyroidism and ophthalmopathy.

The sample here was peripheral blood mononuclear cells (PBMCs), taken at new diagnosis, from a patient treated with antithyroid drugs. Receptor source: a woman in her twenties or thirties with Graves disease. The CDR3 runs from the conserved cysteine through the conserved F or W. The D gene is left open where the match is weak. Clone size, where shown, is once, few, many, or a class for clones that have expanded.

v_call	j_call	clone_size	d_call	cdr3_aa	cdr3_nt
TRBV11-2	TRBJ2-7	many	-	CASSDPSYEQYF	TGTGCCAGCAGCGATCCCTCCTACGAGCAGTACTTC
TRBV5-8	TRBJ1-4	-	-	CASSLIVATNEKLFF	TGTGCCAGCAGCTTAATCGTTGCAACTAATGAAAAACTGTTTTTT
TRBV6-1	TRBJ2-2	many	TRBD2	CASRTPGAGVGTGELFF	TGTGCCAGCAGGACCCCCGGAGCGGGAGTTGGGACCGGGGAGCTGTTTTTT
TRBV7-8	TRBJ2-2	many	TRBD2	CASSFGGAGAAGELFF	TGTGCCAGCAGCTTCGGGGGGGCGGGGGCGGCCGGGGAGCTGTTTTTT
TRBV12-3/TRBV12-4	TRBJ2-3	many	TRBD2	CASSRTSGRTDTQYF	TGTGCCAGCAGTCGGACTAGCGGGAGAACAGATACGCAGTATTTT
TRBV12-3/TRBV12-4	TRBJ1-1	many	-	CASSPLQGNTEAFF	TGTGCCAGCAGCCCCCTCCAAGGGAACACTGAAGCTTTCTTT
TRBV7-8	TRBJ2-7	many	-	CASRGRAGTYEQYF	TGTGCCAGCAGAGGCAGAGCAGGGACCTACGAGCAGTACTTC
TRBV24-1	TRBJ2-3	many	-	CATSDPGTPSTDTQYF	TGTGCCACCAGTGATCCCGGGACTCCTAGCACAGATACGCAGTATTTT
TRBV28	TRBJ2-1	-	TRBD1	CASSHWTGGEEYNEQFF	TGTGCCAGCAGTCACTGGACAGGGGGCGAGGAATACAATGAGCAGTTCTTC
TRBV12-3/TRBV12-4	TRBJ2-6	once	-	CASSATSGANVLTF	TGTGCCAGCAGCGCGACCTCTGGGGCCAACGTCCTGACTTTC
TRBV11-2	TRBJ2-3	many	-	CASSLNIGTDTQYF	TGTGCCAGCAGCTTGAATATTGGCACAGATACGCAGTATTTT
TRBV30	TRBJ2-7	few	TRBD2	CAWSALALEQYF	TGTGCCTGGTCTGCACTAGCGCTCGAGCAGTACTTC
TRBV6-5	TRBJ1-2	many	-	CASSYQQGFDGYTF	TGTGCCAGCAGTTACCAACAGGGCTTTGACGGCTACACCTTC
TRBV20-1	TRBJ2-3	many	TRBD1	CSASWDRRADTQYF	TGCAGTGCTAGCTGGGACAGGAGGGCAGATACGCAGTATTTT
TRBV19	TRBJ1-2	many	TRBD1	CASSMLGGSYGYTF	TGTGCCAGTAGTATGTTAGGGGGCAGCTATGGCTACACCTTC
TRBV2	TRBJ2-1	many	TRBD2	CASSEAPRWGLAVYEQFF	TGTGCCAGCAGTGAAGCGCCACGGTGGGGACTAGCCGTGTACGAGCAGTTCTTC
TRBV12-3/TRBV12-4	TRBJ1-2	-	-	CASSEGAGIDGYTF	TGTGCCAGCAGCGAAGGGGCAGGGATTGATGGCTACACCTTC
TRBV2	TRBJ2-3	-	TRBD2	CASSGLAGSDTQCF	TGTGCCAGCAGTGGTCTAGCGGGGTCAGATACTCAGTGTTTT
TRBV6-1	TRBJ2-7	-	-	CASSQGTLGQYF	TGTGCCAGCAGTCAAGGGACTCTGGGTCAGTACTTC
TRBV11-3	TRBJ1-1	many	-	CASSLDNAPGIEAFF	TGTGCCAGCAGCTTAGATAACGCGCCGGGTATCGAAGCTTTCTTT
TRBV12-3/TRBV12-4	TRBJ1-2	many	-	CASSFRGTGMETYYGYTF	TGTGCCAGCAGTTTCCGAGGAACAGGGATGGAAACATACTATGGCTACACCTTC
TRBV7-2	TRBJ2-1	once	TRBD1	CASSFPRGGTGSYNEQFF	TGTGCCAGCAGCTTCCCCCGGGGAGGGACAGGGAGTTACAATGAGCAGTTCTTC
TRBV9	TRBJ1-6	many	TRBD1	CASSVGLGQRPLHF	TGTGCCAGCAGCGTAGGGTTGGGACAGAGGCCCCTCCACTTT
TRBV7-2	TRBJ1-5	many	-	CASSLWGSNQPQHF	TGTGCCAGCAGCCTCTGGGGTAGCAATCAGCCCCAGCATTTT
TRBV9	TRBJ2-1	few	TRBD2	CASSTSGGNYNEQFF	TGTGCCAGCAGCACTAGCGGGGGGAATTACAATGAGCAGTTCTTC
TRBV6-2/TRBV6-3	TRBJ2-7	many	TRBD2	CASSLLAGDSYEQYF	TGTGCCAGCAGTTTACTAGCGGGAGACTCCTACGAGCAGTACTTC
TRBV5-1	TRBJ1-1	many	-	CASSLGTPLNTEAFF	TGCGCCAGCAGCTTGGGGACACCTTTGAACACTGAAGCTTTCTTT
TRBV7-8	TRBJ2-5	many	TRBD2	CASSLAGITQYF	TGTGCCAGCAGTCTAGCGGGTATAACCCAGTACTTC
TRBV15	TRBJ2-7	-	-	CATSSGGYEQYF	TGTGCCACCAGCAGTGGGGGCTACGAGCAGTACTTC
TRBV29-1	TRBJ2-3	-	-	CSVQEGADTQYF	TGCAGCGTCCAAGAGGGGGCAGATACGCAGTATTTT
TRBV6-1	TRBJ2-7	many	TRBD1	CASSRDSGAEQYF	TGTGCCAGCAGCAGGGACAGTGGCGCCGAGCAGTACTTC
TRBV9	TRBJ1-2	many	-	CASSVGSSFDGYTF	TGTGCCAGCAGCGTAGGGAGCTCCTTTGATGGCTACACCTTC
TRBV24-1	TRBJ1-3	-	-	CATSASGGEGNAIHF	TGTGCCACCAGTGCCTCTGGGGGTGAGGGGAACGCCATACATTTT
TRBV3-1	TRBJ2-3	few	-	CASSQEIGGQGDTQYF	TGTGCCAGCAGCCAAGAAATCGGGGGCCAGGGGGATACGCAGTATTTT
TRBV2	TRBJ1-1	few	-	CASIRLNTEAFF	TGTGCCAGCATCCGACTGAACACTGAAGCTTTCTTT
TRBV9	TRBJ2-7	few	-	CASSPRTYEQYF	TGTGCCAGCAGCCCTAGAACCTACGAGCAGTACTTC
TRBV6-1	TRBJ1-1	many	-	CASRARVDTEAFF	TGTGCCAGCAGGGCGCGGGTGGACACTGAAGCTTTCTTT
TRBV12-3/TRBV12-4	TRBJ2-7	many	-	CASSLTGLLGGYF	TGTGCCAGCAGCCTCACAGGCCTTTTAGGGGGGTACTTC
TRBV2	TRBJ1-5	-	-	CASNAGHSNQPQHF	TGTGCCAGCAATGCGGGACACAGCAATCAGCCCCAGCATTTT
TRBV19	TRBJ1-1	many	TRBD1	CASSRTGKYVNTEAFF	TGTGCCAGCTCCAGGACAGGGAAATACGTGAACACTGAAGCTTTCTTT
TRBV6-2/TRBV6-3	TRBJ2-3	many	-	CASSYRTGTQYF	TGTGCCAGCAGTTATAGGACTGGTACGCAGTATTTT
TRBV6-2/TRBV6-3	TRBJ1-1	many	TRBD1	CASSYSRGGTEAFF	TGTGCCAGCAGTTACAGCAGGGGGGGCACTGAAGCTTTCTTT
TRBV12-3/TRBV12-4	TRBJ1-6	many	-	CASSLAGENSPLHF	TGTGCCAGCAGTTTGGCAGGGGAAAATTCACCCCTCCACTTT
TRBV10-3	TRBJ1-1	many	TRBD1	CAISADRGGKNTEAFF	TGTGCCATCAGTGCAGACAGGGGGGGAAAGAACACTGAAGCTTTCTTT
TRBV29-1	TRBJ2-1	many	-	CSVERGGDTFF	TGCAGCGTTGAAAGGGGGGGGGATACGTTCTTC
TRBV2	TRBJ1-1	many	-	CASSTGWSTEAFF	TGTGCCAGCAGCACAGGGTGGAGCACTGAAGCTTTCTTT
TRBV9	TRBJ1-1	many	-	CASSELGRTSGEAFF	TGTGCCAGCAGCGAACTAGGACGTACCTCAGGAGAAGCTTTCTTT
TRBV7-2	TRBJ2-3	many	TRBD2	CASSSLVSGGFSTDTQYF	TGTGCCAGCAGCTCCCTGGTCAGCGGGGGGTTTAGCACAGATACGCAGTATTTT
TRBV10-3	TRBJ1-4	many	-	CAIGGSNEKLFF	TGTGCCATCGGGGGAAGTAATGAAAAACTGTTTTTT
TRBV28	TRBJ1-5	many	-	CASSLPSLKNQPQHF	TGTGCCAGCAGTTTGCCGAGCCTAAAAAATCAGCCCCAGCATTTT
TRBV7-9	TRBJ1-3	-	-	CASSSSSGNTIYF	TGTGCCAGCAGCTCTAGCTCTGGAAACACCATATATTTT
TRBV30	TRBJ1-2	many	-	CAWEQTYGYTF	TGTGCCTGGGAACAGACCTATGGCTACACCTTC
TRBV9	TRBJ2-1	many	TRBD2	CASSVLAGGNEQFF	TGTGCCAGCAGCGTACTAGCGGGGGGCAATGAGCAGTTCTTC
TRBV11-2	TRBJ2-5	many	TRBD1	CASSRTGQGVKETQYF	TGTGCCAGCAGCCGTACGGGGCAGGGGGTGAAAGAGACCCAGTACTTC
TRBV11-2	TRBJ2-5	many	TRBD2	CASSWDGERGARETQYF	TGTGCCAGCAGCTGGGATGGGGAGCGGGGGGCGAGGGAGACCCAGTACTTC
TRBV9	TRBJ2-7	-	TRBD2	CASSGIGRASGLWEQYF	TGTGCCAGCAGCGGTATTGGCCGGGCTAGCGGCCTATGGGAGCAGTACTTC
TRBV20-1	TRBJ2-1	many	TRBD2	CSASWAGGSRDNEQFF	TGCAGTGCTAGTTGGGCGGGAGGGTCGCGGGACAATGAGCAGTTCTTC
TRBV2	TRBJ2-1	-	TRBD2	CASSGVVAGERGQFF	TGTGCCAGCAGTGGCGTAGTAGCGGGAGAACGTGGGCAGTTCTTC